The 18 T cell receptor beta chains below come from one sample, sequenced in a study of post-analysis software for immune sequencing data. No antigen has been assigned to these receptors. Study-wide results and caveats: TRBV5-6, TRBV5-1 and TRBV20-1 belonged to a set of roughly five TRBV segments that were more frequent in patients than controls.

Unique molecular identifiers were carried by the TCR beta cDNA libraries. TCRdb re-derived calls from the PCR reads in MiXCR, one entry per CDR3 protein. In the table there are hundreds of thousands of distinct CDR3 sequences, over 45% of which are singletons. Specimen: blood. These receptors were collected from a girl aged 2-10 years with multiple sclerosis.

The chain uses TRBV4-1 and TRBJ1-2, with no clear D. Germline-derived CDR1 and CDR2 are MGHRA and YSYEKL. The V end was cut by 0 bases, the J end by 5 bases, with 13 bases between. This CDR3 spans 15 amino acids. As DNA, the CDR3 is TGCGCCAGCAGCCAAGAGAGGGCCCGCATTTATGGCTACACCTTC. It translates to CASSQERARIYGYTF.

Note on this clonotype: The junction and the germline gene differ at one end; a read error may be behind it. V usage is TRBV5-1 and J usage is TRBJ2-1, with D unclear. The CDR3 is 14 residues long. Germline lookup yields CDR1 SGHRS and CDR2 YFSETQ. CDR3 residues: CASSLQSSYNKQFF. The CDR3 DNA follows: TGCGCCAGCAGCTTACAGAGCTCCTACAATAAGCAGTTCTTC.

This clonotype appeared a few times. This chain connects TRBV4-2 to TRBJ2-7; TRBD2 agrees at 14 bases. This CDR3 comprises 15 residues. J gave up 6 bases and V 5 bases, and 6 bases lay outside the gene matches. CDR1 is LGHNA, CDR2 YNFKEQ, per germline. In DNA form, the CDR3 reads TGTGCCAGCAGCTACGGACTAGCGGGAGGAAGCGAGCAGTACTTC. Amino acid sequence: CASSYGLAGGSEQYF.

The V gene is TRBV2, the J gene TRBJ2-3; 7 bases map to TRBD2. The CDR3 spans 15 residues. Losses at the gene ends were 4 bases for V and 2 bases for J; bases not matched to a gene: 6. The germline V gene has CDR1 SNHLY and CDR2 FYNNEI. The CDR3 reads CASSAGLPDTDTQYF. CDR3 nucleotide sequence: TGTGCCAGCAGTGCGGGACTACCCGACACAGATACGCAGTATTTT.

The rearrangement uses TRBV3-1 and TRBJ2-3; 9 positions match TRBD2. CDR1 is LGHDT, CDR2 YNNKEL, per germline (reference sequence). The CDR3 spans 18 residues. The V and J ends lost 2 bases and 0 bases, in that order; junction bases with no gene match: 9. The CDR3: CASSQSTTSGPSTDTQYF. The CDR3 DNA is TGTGCCAGCAGCCAATCTACGACTAGCGGACCTAGCACAGATACGCAGTATTTT.

This clonotype was observed a few times. This chain connects TRBV10-3 to TRBJ2-5, with TRBD1 identical over 8 bases. The length of the CDR3 is 13 residues. Germline values: CDR1 ENHRY, CDR2 SYGVKD. The V gene end was trimmed by 7 bases and the J gene end by 3 bases; junction bases not matched to a gene: 4. The CDR3 protein is CAIMAGGEETQYF. CDR3 nucleotides: TGTGCCATCATGGCAGGGGGCGAAGAGACCCAGTACTTC.

This clonotype has just one count. V and J are TRBV6-5 and TRBJ2-3, with D maybe TRBD2 (5 bases). The CDR3 is 14 residues long. Per germline, CDR1 MNHEY and CDR2 SVGAGI. Trimming pared 2 bases from V and 3 bases from J, leaving 9 bases between. In DNA form, the CDR3 reads TGTGCCAGCAGTTACCGGACTGGGACAGATACGCAGTATTTT. The encoded protein is CASSYRTGTDTQYF.

The V call is TRBV6-5, the J call TRBJ2-1, with D maybe TRBD2 (6 bases). Per germline, CDR1 MNHEY and CDR2 SVGAGI. Trimming removed 0 bases from V and 10 bases from J, with 16 bases in between. The CDR3 has 15 amino acids. The CDR3 nucleotides are TGTGCCAGCAGTTACTCGGGATACCAGGACTACGAGCAGTTCTTC. It codes for CASSYSGYQDYEQFF.

The genes are TRBV20-1 and TRBJ2-7, with 7 bases matching TRBD2. The V gene end was trimmed by 3 bases and the J gene end by 1 base; junction bases not matched to a gene: 3. This CDR3 has 13 residues. In germline, CDR1 is DFQATT, CDR2 SNEGSKA (reference sequence). CDR3 DNA: TGCAGTGCTAGTCTAGCGGTATCCTACGAGCAGTACTTC. Translated, it gives CSASLAVSYEQYF.

This clonotype was found a few times. This chain connects TRBV7-9 to TRBJ2-5; 15 bases match TRBD2. The CDR3 is 16 amino acids. CDR1 is SEHNR, CDR2 FQNEAQ, per germline (reference sequence). Trimming removed 5 bases from V and 10 bases from J; junction bases left unmatched: 11. CDR3 bases: TGTGCCAGCAGCGCGGAATACGGGACTAGCGGGAGGCACCAGTACTTC. Translated: CASSAEYGTSGRHQYF.

V and J are TRBV20-1 and TRBJ2-3; D call uncertain. Germline-derived CDR1 and CDR2 are DFQATT and SNEGSKA (reference sequence). The V gene lost 5 bases and the J gene lost 4 bases, with 10 bases spanning the gap. This CDR3 spans 12 amino acids. CDR3 nucleotide sequence: TGCAGTGCTCCCTCCGGGCCAGATACGCAGTATTTT. Protein product: CSAPSGPDTQYF.

This chain connects TRBV11-2 to TRBJ2-3; D gene unclear. Germline loops: CDR1 SGHAT, CDR2 FQNNGV. Trimming left V 3 bases short and J 0 bases short, with 10 bases between. CDR3 length equals 15 residues. CDR3: CASSFYWSSTDTQYF. CDR3 nucleotide sequence: TGTGCCAGCAGCTTCTACTGGTCTAGCACAGATACGCAGTATTTT.

The chain links TRBV20-1 to TRBJ2-1; 8 bases are shared with TRBD1. Trimming at V came to 3 bases and at J to 3 bases, leaving 4 bases not matched to a gene. The CDR3 runs to 14 residues. Germline CDR1 reads DFQATT; CDR2 reads SNEGSKA (reference sequence). In nucleotides, the CDR3 is TGCAGTGCTAGGGGCAGGGGGCTCTACAATGAGCAGTTCTTC. This codes for CSARGRGLYNEQFF.

This clonotype appeared a single time. This sequence joins TRBV5-1 and TRBJ2-2; D might be TRBD1 (6 bases). In germline, CDR1 is SGHRS, CDR2 YFSETQ. The CDR3 consists of 14 residues. The ends were cut back, 2 bases at V and 5 bases at J, with 10 bases in the middle. The CDR3 sequence is CASSFTQGTGELFF. The DNA for the CDR3 is TGCGCCAGCAGCTTCACCCAGGGGACCGGGGAGCTGTTTTTT. Together with reference TRBV5-1 and TRBJ2-2, the CDR3 gives the full variable domain: KAGVTQTPRYLIKTRGQQVTLSCSPISGHRSVSWYQQTPGQGLQFLFEYFSETQRNKGNFPGRFSGRQFSNSRSEMNVSTLELGDSALYLCASSFTQGTGELFFGEGSRLTVL.

This clonotype occurred a few times. The chain combines TRBV29-1 with TRBJ2-5; TRBD2 might be the D (6 bases). The J call may be mistaken, given a closer DNA end match to TRBJ2-7. Germline CDR1 SQVTM, CDR2 ANQGSEA. CDR3 length: 13 amino acids. The CDR3 region is CSVRGGITHEQYF. The DNA of the CDR3 is TGCAGCGTAAGGGGCGGGATTACTCACGAGCAGTACTTC.

J is TRBJ1-6 and V is TRBV20-1, with 7 nucleotides matching TRBD1. J was trimmed by 5 bases and V by 1 base; bases with no gene match: 5. The CDR3 spans 15 residues. Per germline, CDR1 DFQATT and CDR2 SNEGSKA (reference sequence). The CDR3 bases are TGCAGTGCTAGAGGTCAGGGGGGCCATAATTCACCCCTCCACTTT. Protein sequence: CSARGQGGHNSPLHF.

V usage is TRBV15 and J usage is TRBJ2-1; 11 bases are shared with TRBD2. Losses at the gene ends were 5 bases for V and 7 bases for J; bases not matched to a gene: 7. The germline gives CDR1 LNHNV, CDR2 YYDKDF (reference sequence). The CDR3 has 15 amino acids. CDR3 in amino acids: CATSVSGRAGNEQFF. The CDR3 DNA is TGTGCCACCAGCGTTAGCGGGAGGGCCGGAAATGAGCAGTTCTTC. Full variable domain (outside the CDR3, taken from reference TRBV15 and TRBJ2-1): DAMVIQNPRYQVTQFGKPVTLSCSQTLNHNVMYWYQQKSSQAPKLLFHYYDKDFNNEADTPDNFQSRRPNTSFCFLDIRSPGLGDTAMYLCATSVSGRAGNEQFFGPGTRLTVL.

The J gene is TRBJ2-1, the V gene TRBV27; 8 nucleotides line up with TRBD2. After removal of 6 bases from V and 4 bases from J, the junction contained 8 bases not matched to a gene. There are 15 residues in the CDR3. Germline V lookup: CDR1 MNHEY, CDR2 SMNVEV (reference sequence). The CDR3 DNA reads as TGTGCCAGCAGCCTCGGGGGGGCCCCTTACAATGAGCAGTTCTTC. This codes for CASSLGGAPYNEQFF.